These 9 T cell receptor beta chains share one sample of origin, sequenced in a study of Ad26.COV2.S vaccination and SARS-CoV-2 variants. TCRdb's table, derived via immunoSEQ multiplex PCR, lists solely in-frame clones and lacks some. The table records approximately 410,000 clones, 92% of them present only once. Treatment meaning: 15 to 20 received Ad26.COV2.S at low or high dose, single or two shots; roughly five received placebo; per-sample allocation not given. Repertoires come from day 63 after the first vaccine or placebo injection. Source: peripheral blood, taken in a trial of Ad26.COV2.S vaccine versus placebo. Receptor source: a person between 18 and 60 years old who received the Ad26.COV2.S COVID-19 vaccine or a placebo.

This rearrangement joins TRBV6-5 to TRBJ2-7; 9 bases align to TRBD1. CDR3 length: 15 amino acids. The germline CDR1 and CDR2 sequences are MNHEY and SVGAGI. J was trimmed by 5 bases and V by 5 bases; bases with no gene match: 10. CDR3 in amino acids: CASSRNRGLSNEQYF. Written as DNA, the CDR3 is TGTGCCAGCAGTAGAAACAGGGGGCTCAGCAACGAGCAGTACTTC.

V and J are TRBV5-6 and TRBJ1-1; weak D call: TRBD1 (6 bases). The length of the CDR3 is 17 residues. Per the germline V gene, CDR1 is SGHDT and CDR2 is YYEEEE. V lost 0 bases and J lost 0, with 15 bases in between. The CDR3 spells CASSLERGARVNTEAFF. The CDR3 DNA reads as TGTGCCAGCAGCTTGGAGAGGGGGGCAAGGGTGAACACTGAAGCTTTCTTT.

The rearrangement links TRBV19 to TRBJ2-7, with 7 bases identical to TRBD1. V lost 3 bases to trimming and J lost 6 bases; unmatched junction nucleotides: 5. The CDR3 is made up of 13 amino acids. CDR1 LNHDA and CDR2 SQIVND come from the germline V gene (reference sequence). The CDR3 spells CASSMWTGTEQYF. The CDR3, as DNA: TGTGCCAGTAGTATGTGGACAGGTACCGAGCAGTACTTC.

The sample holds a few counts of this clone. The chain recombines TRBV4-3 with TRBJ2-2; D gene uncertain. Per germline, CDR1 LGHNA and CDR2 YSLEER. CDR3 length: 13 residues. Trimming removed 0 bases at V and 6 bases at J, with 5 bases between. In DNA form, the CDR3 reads TGCGCCAGCAGCCAAGATGCTGCCGGGGAGCTGTTTTTT. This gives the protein CASSQDAAGELFF.

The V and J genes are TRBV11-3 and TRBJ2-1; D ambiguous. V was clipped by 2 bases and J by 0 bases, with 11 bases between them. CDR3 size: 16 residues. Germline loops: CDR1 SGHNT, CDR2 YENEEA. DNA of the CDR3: TGTGCCAGCAGCTTAAGGGCCGGTTCCTCCTACAATGAGCAGTTCTTC. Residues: CASSLRAGSSYNEQFF. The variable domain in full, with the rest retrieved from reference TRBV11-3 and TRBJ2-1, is EAGVVQSPRYKIIEKKQPVAFWCNPISGHNTLYWYLQNLGQGPELLIRYENEEAVDDSQLPKDRFSAERLKGVDSTLKIQPAELGDSAVYLCASSLRAGSSYNEQFFGPGTRLTVL.

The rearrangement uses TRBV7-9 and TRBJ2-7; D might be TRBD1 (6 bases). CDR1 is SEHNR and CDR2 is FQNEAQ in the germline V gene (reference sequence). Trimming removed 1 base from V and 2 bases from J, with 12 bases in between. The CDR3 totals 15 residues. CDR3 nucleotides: TGTGCCAGCAGCTTAGATATACAGGGCCCCTACGAGCAGTACTTC. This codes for CASSLDIQGPYEQYF.

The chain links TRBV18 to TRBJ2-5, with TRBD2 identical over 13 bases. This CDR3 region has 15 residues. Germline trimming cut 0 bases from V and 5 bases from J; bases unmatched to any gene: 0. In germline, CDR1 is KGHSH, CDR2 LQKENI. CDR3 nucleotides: TGTGCCAGCTCACCACCGACTAGCGGGGGGGAGACCCAGTACTTC. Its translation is CASSPPTSGGETQYF.

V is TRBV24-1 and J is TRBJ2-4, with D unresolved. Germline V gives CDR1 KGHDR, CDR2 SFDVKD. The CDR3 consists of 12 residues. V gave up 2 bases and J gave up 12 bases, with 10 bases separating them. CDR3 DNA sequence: TGTGCCACCAGTGATTCCACCCCCGATCAGTACTTC. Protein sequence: CATSDSTPDQYF.

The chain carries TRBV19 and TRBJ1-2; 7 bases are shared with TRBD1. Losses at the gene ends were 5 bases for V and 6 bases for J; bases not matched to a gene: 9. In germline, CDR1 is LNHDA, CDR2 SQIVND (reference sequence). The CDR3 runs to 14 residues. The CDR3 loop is CASSGWEGADGYTF. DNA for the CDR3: TGTGCCAGTAGTGGATGGGAGGGGGCGGATGGCTACACCTTC.